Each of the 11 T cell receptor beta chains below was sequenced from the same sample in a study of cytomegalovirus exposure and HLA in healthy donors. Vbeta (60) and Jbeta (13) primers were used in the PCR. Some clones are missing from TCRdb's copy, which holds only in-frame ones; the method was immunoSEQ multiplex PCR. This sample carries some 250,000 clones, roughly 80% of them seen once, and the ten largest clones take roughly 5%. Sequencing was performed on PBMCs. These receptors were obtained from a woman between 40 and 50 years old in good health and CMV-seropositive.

In DNA form, the CDR3 reads TGTGCCATCAGTGACCGGGACAGGGGCCGAAAACTGTTTTTT. It codes for CAISDRDRGRKLFF. The chain is built from TRBV10-3 and TRBJ1-4, with TRBD1 matching over 10 bases. The ends lost 3 bases at V and 10 bases at J; junction bases unmatched: 5. Germline CDR1 is ENHRY and CDR2 is SYGVKD. The CDR3 has 14 residues.

CDR3 nucleotide sequence: TGTGCTAGTGGTTTAGCGGGAAGGCTGCCCCAGCATTTT. Residues: CASGLAGRLPQHF. The V gene is TRBV12-5, the J gene TRBJ1-5, with D unclear. Germline CDR1 LGHNT, CDR2 FRNRAP. The V and J ends lost 3 bases and 9 bases respectively, with 12 bases between them. CDR3 length: 13 amino acids. Full variable domain (remainder filled in from reference TRBV12-5 and TRBJ1-5): DARVTQTPRHKVTEMGQEVTMRCQPILGHNTVFWYRQTMMQGLELLAYFRNRAPLDDSGMPKDRFSAEMPDATLATLKIQPSEPRDSAVYFCASGLAGRLPQHFGDGTRLSIL.

For the CDR3, the DNA is TGTGCCAGCAGCCCCGCGGAGGTGACGCACGAGCAGTACTTC. It specifies CASSPAEVTHEQYF. The chain combines TRBV7-8 with TRBJ2-7, with D possibly TRBD2 on 5 matching bases. Deletions cut 5 bases from V and 5 bases from J, with 16 bases between. CDR1 is SGHVS, CDR2 FQNEAQ, per germline. The CDR3 covers 14 residues.

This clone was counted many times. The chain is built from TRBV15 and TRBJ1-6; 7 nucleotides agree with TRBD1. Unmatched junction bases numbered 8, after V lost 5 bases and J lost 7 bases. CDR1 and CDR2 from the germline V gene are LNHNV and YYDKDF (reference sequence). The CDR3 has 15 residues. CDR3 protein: CATSLSGQTNSPLHF. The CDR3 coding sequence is TGTGCCACCAGCTTATCGGGACAGACAAATTCACCCCTCCACTTT.

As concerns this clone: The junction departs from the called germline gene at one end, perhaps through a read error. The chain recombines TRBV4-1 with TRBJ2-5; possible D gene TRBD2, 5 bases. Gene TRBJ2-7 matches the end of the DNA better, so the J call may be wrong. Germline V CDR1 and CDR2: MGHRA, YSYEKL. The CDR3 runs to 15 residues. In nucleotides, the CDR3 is TGCGCCAGCAGCCAAGAGTCCGGGATCTCCCACGAGCAGTACTTC. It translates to CASSQESGISHEQYF.

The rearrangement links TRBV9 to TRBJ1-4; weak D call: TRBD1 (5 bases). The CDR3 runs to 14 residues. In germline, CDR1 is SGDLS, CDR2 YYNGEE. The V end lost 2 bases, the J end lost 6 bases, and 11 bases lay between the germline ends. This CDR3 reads CASSVGGGHEKLFF. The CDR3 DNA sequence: TGTGCCAGCAGCGTCGGCGGGGGACATGAAAAACTGTTTTTT.

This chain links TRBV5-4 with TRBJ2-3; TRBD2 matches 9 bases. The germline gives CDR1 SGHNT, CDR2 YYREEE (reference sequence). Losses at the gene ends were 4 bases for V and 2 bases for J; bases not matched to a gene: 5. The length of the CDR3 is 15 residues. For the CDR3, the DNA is TGTGCCAGCAGCGGATCTAGCGGGAACACAGATACGCAGTATTTT. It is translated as CASSGSSGNTDTQYF.

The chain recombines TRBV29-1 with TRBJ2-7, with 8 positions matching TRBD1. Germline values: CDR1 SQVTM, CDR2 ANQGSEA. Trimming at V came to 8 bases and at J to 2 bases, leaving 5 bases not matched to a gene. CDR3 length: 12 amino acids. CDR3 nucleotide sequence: TGCAGCATCGCGGGACAGGCCTACGAGCAGTACTTC. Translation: CSIAGQAYEQYF.

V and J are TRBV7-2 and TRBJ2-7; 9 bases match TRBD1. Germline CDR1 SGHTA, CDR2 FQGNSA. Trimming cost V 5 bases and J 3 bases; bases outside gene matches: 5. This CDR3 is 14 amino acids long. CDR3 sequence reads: CASSPGTGLYEQYF. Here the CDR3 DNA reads TGTGCCAGCAGCCCCGGGACAGGGCTCTACGAGCAGTACTTC. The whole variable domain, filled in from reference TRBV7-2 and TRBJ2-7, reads GAGVSQSPSNKVTEKGKDVELRCDPISGHTALYWYRQSLGQGLEFLIYFQGNSAPDKSGLPSDRFSAERTGGSVSTLTIQRTQQEDSAVYLCASSPGTGLYEQYFGPGTRLTVT.

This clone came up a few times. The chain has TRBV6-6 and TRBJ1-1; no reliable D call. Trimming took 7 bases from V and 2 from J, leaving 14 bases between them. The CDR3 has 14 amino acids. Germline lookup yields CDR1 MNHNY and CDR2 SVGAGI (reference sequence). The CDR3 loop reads CASTPTQHNTEAFF. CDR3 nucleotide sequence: TGTGCCAGCACCCCGACACAGCACAACACTGAAGCTTTCTTT.

CDR3 residues: CASSFGGGGNQPQHF. CDR3 coding DNA: TGTGCCAGCAGCTTTGGGGGAGGGGGGAATCAGCCCCAGCATTTT. The V call is TRBV7-2, the J call TRBJ1-5; a weak D match, TRBD1 (6 bases). V was trimmed by 3 bases and J by 4 bases, leaving 13 bases between them. CDR3 size: 15 residues. The V gene's germline CDR1 is SGHTA and CDR2 FQGNSA.